This TCR beta chain derives from a study of CD8 T cells in ankylosing spondylitis. TCRdb fed the 5' RACE reads into MiXCR, producing one record per CDR3 protein. The sample has under 300,000 distinct CDR3 sequences; about 10% are singletons. Germline assignment: CDR1 LNHDA and CDR2 SQIVND (reference sequence). J was trimmed by 6 bases and V by 3 bases; bases with no gene match: 10. The CDR3 runs 16 residues. The clonotype comes from a male donor with ankylosing spondylitis or in good health (not recorded which). The sample consisted of blood, either unsorted or a sorted T cell fraction (not recorded which). V gene TRBV19 combines with J gene TRBJ2-2; 7 bases are shared with TRBD2. The CDR3 loop is CASSIRGRGRAGELFF. CDR3 nucleotides: TGTGCCAGTAGTATCCGCGGGAGAGGTCGTGCCGGGGAGCTGTTTTTT.